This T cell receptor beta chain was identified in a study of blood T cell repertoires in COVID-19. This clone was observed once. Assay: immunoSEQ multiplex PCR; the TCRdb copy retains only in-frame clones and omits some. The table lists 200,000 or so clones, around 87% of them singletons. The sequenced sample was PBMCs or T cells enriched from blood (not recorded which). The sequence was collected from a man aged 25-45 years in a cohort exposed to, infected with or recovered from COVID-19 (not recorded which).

For the CDR3, the DNA is TGTGCCAGCAGCCGCGTCTTCTACGAGCAGTACTTC. It codes for CASSRVFYEQYF. This chain joins TRBV12-3 or TRBV12-4 and TRBJ2-7; D uncertain. Trimming took 6 bases from V and 3 from J, leaving 9 bases between them. The CDR3 loop spans 12 amino acids.